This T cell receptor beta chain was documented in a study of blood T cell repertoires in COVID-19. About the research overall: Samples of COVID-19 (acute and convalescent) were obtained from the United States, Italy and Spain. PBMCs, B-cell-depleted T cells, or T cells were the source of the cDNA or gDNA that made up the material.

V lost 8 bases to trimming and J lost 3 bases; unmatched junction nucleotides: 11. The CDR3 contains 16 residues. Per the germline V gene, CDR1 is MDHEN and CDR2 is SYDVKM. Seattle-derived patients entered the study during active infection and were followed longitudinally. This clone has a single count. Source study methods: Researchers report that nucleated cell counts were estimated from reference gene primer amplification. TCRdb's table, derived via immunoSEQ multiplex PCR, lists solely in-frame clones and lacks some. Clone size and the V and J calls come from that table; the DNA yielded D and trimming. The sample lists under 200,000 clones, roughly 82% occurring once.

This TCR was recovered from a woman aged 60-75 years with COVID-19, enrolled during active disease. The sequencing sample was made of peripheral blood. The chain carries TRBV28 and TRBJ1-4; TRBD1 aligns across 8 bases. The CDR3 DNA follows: TGTGCCAGCGCAACAGGGGGTGGGTTTTCTAATGAAAAACTGTTTTTT. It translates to CASATGGGFSNEKLFF.